These 17 T cell receptor beta chains were all obtained from the same sample, sequenced in a study of cytomegalovirus exposure and HLA in healthy donors. Assay: immunoSEQ multiplex PCR; the TCRdb copy retains only in-frame clones and omits some. The sample records some 260,000 clones, roughly 87% being singletons. Sequences were obtained from PBMCs. The receptors were sampled from a young man in good health and CMV-seropositive.

This chain connects TRBV25-1 to TRBJ1-1, with D hard to call. Germline CDR1 and CDR2: MGHDK and SYGVNS. Deletions cut 0 bases from V and 6 bases from J, with 2 bases between. This CDR3 region has 11 residues. The CDR3: CASSEYPEAFF. CDR3 bases: TGTGCCAGCAGTGAATACCCTGAAGCTTTCTTT.

This chain links TRBV27 with TRBJ1-1; tentative D call: TRBD1 (6 bases). V shed 6 bases and J shed 11 bases, with 19 bases lying between them. The CDR3 loop spans 13 amino acids. In germline, CDR1 is MNHEY, CDR2 SMNVEV (reference sequence). CDR3 protein: CASRTLDRSGAFF. As DNA, the CDR3 is TGTGCCAGCAGAACCCTCGACAGGTCTGGGGCTTTCTTT.

The V call is TRBV29-1, the J call TRBJ2-2, with D hard to call. Germline V gene sequence: CDR1 SQVTM, CDR2 ANQGSEA. The CDR3 has 13 amino acids. Trimming left V 3 bases short and J 6 bases short, with 11 bases between. The CDR3 loop is CSVEEKRSGELFF. The CDR3 DNA follows: TGCAGCGTTGAGGAGAAGAGGTCCGGGGAGCTGTTTTTT.

This rearrangement joins TRBV28 to TRBJ2-7; D gene ambiguous. V lost 5 bases, J lost 6 bases, and 8 bases lay in between. The CDR3 length is 11 residues. In germline, CDR1 is MDHEN, CDR2 SYDVKM. The CDR3 bases are TGTGCCAGCAGTAGCCGTTTCGAGCAGTACTTC. Translation: CASSSRFEQYF.

This clone was detected a few times. The rearrangement uses TRBV11-3 and TRBJ2-2; 9 positions match TRBD1. Trimming removed 3 bases from V and 4 bases from J; junction bases left unmatched: 9. This CDR3 has 17 residues. Germline CDR1 is SGHNT and CDR2 is YENEEA. The CDR3 DNA reads as TGTGCCAGCAGCTTCACCTCCGGGACAGGGTTCACCGGGGAGCTGTTTTTT. It specifies CASSFTSGTGFTGELFF.

The chain joins TRBV27 to TRBJ2-7, with unresolved D. Trimming stripped 2 bases from V and 4 bases from J, with 12 bases between. The CDR3 sequence is 14 residues long. Per germline, CDR1 MNHEY and CDR2 SMNVEV (reference sequence). This CDR3 reads CASSLVPARYEQYF. CDR3 DNA: TGTGCCAGCAGTTTAGTACCAGCCCGGTACGAGCAGTACTTC.

The gene calls are TRBV5-1 and TRBJ1-2; D unresolved. With 5 bases removed from V and 0 bases from J, the gap between germline ends came to 11 bases. This CDR3 is built from 14 residues. Germline CDR1 is SGHRS and CDR2 is YFSETQ. The CDR3 loop reads CASSFYSANYGYTF. The CDR3 DNA reads TGCGCCAGCAGTTTCTATTCAGCTAACTATGGCTACACCTTC.

The CDR3 DNA reads TGTGCCAGCAGTTACAGGGGTTATGGCTACACCTTC. It encodes CASSYRGYGYTF. This chain joins TRBV6-5 and TRBJ1-2; maybe TRBD1 (5 bases). CDR1 and CDR2 from the germline V gene are MNHEY and SVGAGI. The CDR3 contains 12 residues. The V and J ends lost 2 bases and 5 bases respectively, with 6 bases between them.

The chain uses TRBV6-5 and TRBJ1-2, with TRBD1 identical over 7 bases. Germline trimming cut 6 bases from V and 2 bases from J; bases unmatched to any gene: 6. This CDR3 has 14 amino acids. CDR1 is MNHEY and CDR2 is SVGAGI in the germline V gene. The CDR3 spells CASSSGRGNYGYTF. The CDR3 region has the DNA TGTGCCAGCAGCTCCGGCAGGGGGAACTATGGCTACACCTTC.

The chain combines TRBV6-8 with TRBJ2-7; D remains ambiguous. V gave up 8 bases and J gave up 0 bases, with 11 bases separating them. The CDR3 runs to 13 residues. Germline V gene data show CDR1 as MNHGY and CDR2 as SAAAGT. CDR3 nucleotide sequence: TGTGCCAGCCCAAACATTTACTCCTACGAGCAGTACTTC. Protein product: CASPNIYSYEQYF.

The chain recombines TRBV29-1 with TRBJ2-5; D is undetermined. V was clipped by 5 bases and J by 1 base, with 8 bases between them. Germline V CDR1 and CDR2: SQVTM, ANQGSEA. CDR3 length equals 12 residues. The CDR3 sequence is CSVLSFQETQYF. The CDR3 DNA follows: TGCAGCGTTTTATCTTTCCAAGAGACCCAGTACTTC.

On this clone: The junction does not match germline at one end; this may be a read error. This rearrangement joins TRBV4-2 to TRBJ2-7, with 9 bases lining up with TRBD2. Looked up from germline, CDR1 is LGHNA and CDR2 is YNFKEQ. The CDR3 is made up of 13 amino acids. The CDR3, as DNA: TGTGCCAGCGGCCAACTAGCGGGTGGCGAGCAGTACTTC. This codes for CASGQLAGGEQYF.

The chain employs TRBV7-9 and TRBJ1-2; D is uncertain. With 1 base removed from V and 1 base from J, the gap between germline ends came to 10 bases. The CDR3 sequence is 15 residues long. Germline V lookup: CDR1 SEHNR, CDR2 FQNEAQ (reference sequence). The CDR3 region has the DNA TGTGCCAGCAGCTTAGTTCAAACGATTAACTATGGCTACACCTTC. Translating gives CASSLVQTINYGYTF.

This rearrangement joins TRBV12-5 to TRBJ2-4; D may be TRBD1 or TRBD2 (5 bases each). CDR3 length equals 20 residues. V was shortened by 0 bases and J by 0 bases, with 21 bases between the two germline ends. The germline V gene has CDR1 LGHNT and CDR2 FRNRAP. The CDR3 region has the DNA TGTGCTAGTGGTTTGGTACGGGACGGGACCCCTCCTCTAGCCAAAAACATTCAGTACTTC. Protein: CASGLVRDGTPPLAKNIQYF.

As for this clone: Other nucleotide sequences from this sample produce the same CDR3. DNA of the CDR3: TGCGCCAGCAGCTTGTATCAAGAGACCCAGTACTTC. Encoded protein: CASSLYQETQYF. V and J are TRBV5-1 and TRBJ2-5; D is unclear. CDR3 length equals 12 residues. V lost 1 base and J lost 2, with 3 bases in between. CDR1 is SGHRS, CDR2 YFSETQ, per germline.

The chain links TRBV11-2 to TRBJ1-4; TRBD1 might be the D (5 bases). The ends were cut back, 1 base at V and 15 bases at J, with 12 bases in the middle. Germline CDR1 SGHAT, CDR2 FQNNGV. The CDR3 is 12 residues long. The CDR3 protein is CASSLVQGGMFF. CDR3 DNA: TGTGCCAGCAGCTTAGTCCAGGGCGGAATGTTTTTT.

The rearrangement joins TRBV12-5 to TRBJ1-3; 7 nucleotides agree with TRBD1. This CDR3 has 16 residues. Germline V CDR1 and CDR2: LGHNT, FRNRAP. V was pared by 1 base and J by 2 bases, with 5 bases of the junction left unmatched. CDR3 nucleotides: TGTGCTAGTGGTTTGGGACACGGACAGGCTGGAAACACCATATATTTT. Its protein product is CASGLGHGQAGNTIYF.